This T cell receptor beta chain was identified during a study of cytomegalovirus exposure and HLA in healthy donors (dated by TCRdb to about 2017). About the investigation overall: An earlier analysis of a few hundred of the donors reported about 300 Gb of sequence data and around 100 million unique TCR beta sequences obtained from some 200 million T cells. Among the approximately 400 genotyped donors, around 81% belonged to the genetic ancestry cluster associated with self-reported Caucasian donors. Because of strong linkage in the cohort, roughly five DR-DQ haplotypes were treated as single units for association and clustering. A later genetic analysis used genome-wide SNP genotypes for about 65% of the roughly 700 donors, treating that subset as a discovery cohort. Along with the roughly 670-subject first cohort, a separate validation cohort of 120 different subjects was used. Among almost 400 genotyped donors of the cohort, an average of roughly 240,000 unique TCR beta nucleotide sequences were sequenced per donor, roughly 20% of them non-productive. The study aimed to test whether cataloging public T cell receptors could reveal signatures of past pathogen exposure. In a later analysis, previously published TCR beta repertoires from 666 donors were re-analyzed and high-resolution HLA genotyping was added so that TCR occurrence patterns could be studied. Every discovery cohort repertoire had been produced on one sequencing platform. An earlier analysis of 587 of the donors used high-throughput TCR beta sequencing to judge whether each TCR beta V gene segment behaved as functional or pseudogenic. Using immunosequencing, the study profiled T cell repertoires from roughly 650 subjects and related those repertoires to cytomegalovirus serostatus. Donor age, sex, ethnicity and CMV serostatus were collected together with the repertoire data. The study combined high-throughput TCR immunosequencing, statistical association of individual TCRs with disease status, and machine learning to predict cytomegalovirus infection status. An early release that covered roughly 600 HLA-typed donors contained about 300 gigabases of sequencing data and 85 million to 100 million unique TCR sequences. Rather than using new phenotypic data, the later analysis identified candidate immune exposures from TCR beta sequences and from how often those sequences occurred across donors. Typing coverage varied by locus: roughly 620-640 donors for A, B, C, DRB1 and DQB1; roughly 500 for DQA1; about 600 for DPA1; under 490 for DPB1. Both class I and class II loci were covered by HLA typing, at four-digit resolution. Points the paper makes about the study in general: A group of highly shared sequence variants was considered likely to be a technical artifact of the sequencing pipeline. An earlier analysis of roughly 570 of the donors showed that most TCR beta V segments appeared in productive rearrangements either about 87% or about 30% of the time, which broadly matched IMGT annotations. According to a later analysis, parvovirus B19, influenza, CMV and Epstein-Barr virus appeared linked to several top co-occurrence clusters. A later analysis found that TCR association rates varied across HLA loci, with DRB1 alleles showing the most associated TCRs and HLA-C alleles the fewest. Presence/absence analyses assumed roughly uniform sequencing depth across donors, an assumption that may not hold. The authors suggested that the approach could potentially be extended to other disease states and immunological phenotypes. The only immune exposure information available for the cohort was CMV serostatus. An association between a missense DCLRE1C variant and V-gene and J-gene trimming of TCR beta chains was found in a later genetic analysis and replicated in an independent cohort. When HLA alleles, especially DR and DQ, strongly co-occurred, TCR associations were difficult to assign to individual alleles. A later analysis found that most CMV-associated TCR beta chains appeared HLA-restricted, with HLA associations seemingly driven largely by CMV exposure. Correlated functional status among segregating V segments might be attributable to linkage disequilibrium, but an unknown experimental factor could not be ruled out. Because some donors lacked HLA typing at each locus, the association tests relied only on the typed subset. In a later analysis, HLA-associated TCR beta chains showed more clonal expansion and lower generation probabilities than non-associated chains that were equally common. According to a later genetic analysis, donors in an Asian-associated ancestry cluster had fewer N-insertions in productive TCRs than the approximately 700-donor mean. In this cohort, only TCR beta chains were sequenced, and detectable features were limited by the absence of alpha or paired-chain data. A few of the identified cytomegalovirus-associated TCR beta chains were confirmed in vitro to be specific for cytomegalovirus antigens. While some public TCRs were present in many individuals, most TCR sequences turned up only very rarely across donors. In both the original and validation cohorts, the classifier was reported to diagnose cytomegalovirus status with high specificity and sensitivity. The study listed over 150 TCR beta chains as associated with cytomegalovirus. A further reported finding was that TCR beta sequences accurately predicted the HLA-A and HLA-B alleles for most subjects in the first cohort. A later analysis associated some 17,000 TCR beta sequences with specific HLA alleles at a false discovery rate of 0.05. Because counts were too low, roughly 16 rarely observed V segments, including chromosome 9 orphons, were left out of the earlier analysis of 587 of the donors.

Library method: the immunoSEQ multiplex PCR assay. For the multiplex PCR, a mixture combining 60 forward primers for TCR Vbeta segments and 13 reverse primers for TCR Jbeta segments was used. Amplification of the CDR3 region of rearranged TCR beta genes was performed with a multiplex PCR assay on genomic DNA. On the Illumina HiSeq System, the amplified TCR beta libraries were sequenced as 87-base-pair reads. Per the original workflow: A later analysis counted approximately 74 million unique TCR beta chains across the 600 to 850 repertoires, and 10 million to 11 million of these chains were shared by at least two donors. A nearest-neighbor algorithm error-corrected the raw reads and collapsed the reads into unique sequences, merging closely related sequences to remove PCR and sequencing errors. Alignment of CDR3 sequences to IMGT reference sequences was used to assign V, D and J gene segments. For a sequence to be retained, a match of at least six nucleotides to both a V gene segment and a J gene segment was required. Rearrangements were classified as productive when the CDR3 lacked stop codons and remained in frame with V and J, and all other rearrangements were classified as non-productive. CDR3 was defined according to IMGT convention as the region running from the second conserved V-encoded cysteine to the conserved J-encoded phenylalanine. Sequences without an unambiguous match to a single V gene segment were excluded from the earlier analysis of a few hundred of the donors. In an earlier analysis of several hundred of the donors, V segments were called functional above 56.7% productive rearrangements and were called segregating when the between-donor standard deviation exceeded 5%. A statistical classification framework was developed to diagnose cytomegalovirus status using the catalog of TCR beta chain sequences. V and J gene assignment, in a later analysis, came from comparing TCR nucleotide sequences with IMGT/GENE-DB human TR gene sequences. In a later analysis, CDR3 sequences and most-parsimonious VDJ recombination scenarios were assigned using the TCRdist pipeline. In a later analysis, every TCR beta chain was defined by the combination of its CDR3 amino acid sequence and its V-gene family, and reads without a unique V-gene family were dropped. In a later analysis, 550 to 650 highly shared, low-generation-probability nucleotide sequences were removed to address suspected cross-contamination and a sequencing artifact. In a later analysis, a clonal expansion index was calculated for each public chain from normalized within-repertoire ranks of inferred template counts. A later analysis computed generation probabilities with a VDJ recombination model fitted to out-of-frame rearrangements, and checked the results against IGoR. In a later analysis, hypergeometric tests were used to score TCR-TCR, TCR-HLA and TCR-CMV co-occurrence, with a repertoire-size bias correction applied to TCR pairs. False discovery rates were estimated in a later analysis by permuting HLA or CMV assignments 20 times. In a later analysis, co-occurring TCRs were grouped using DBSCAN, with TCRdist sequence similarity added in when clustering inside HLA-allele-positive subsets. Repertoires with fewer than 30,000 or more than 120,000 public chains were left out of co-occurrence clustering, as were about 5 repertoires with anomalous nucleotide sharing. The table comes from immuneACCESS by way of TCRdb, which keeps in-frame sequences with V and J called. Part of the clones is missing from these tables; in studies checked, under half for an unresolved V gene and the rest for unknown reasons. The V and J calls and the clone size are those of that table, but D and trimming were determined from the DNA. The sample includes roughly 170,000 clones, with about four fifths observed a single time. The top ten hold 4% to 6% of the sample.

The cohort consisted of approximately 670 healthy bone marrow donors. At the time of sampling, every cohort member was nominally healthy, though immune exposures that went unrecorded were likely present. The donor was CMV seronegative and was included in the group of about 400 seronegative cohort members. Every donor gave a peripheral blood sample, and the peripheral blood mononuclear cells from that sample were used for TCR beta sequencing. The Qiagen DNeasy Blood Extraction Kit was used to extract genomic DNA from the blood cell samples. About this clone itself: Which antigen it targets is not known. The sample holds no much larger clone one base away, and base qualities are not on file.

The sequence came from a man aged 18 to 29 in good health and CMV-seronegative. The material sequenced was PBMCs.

For the CDR3, the sequence is CASSLGGSGSFNYGYTF. At the DNA level, the sequence is TGTGCCAGCAGCTTAGGTGGAAGCGGGAGTTTTAACTATGGCTACACCTTC. Recombination joined TRBV7-2 with TRBJ1-2; the D gene is unclear. From its cysteine to its phenylalanine, the CDR3 spans 17 amino acids. The entry retains the CDR3 DNA only, 51 bases that are in frame from base 1. CDR1 is given as SGHTA and CDR2 as FQGNSA, both from the germline V gene. V loses 1 base, J loses 1 base, and the germline ends lie 16 bases apart.